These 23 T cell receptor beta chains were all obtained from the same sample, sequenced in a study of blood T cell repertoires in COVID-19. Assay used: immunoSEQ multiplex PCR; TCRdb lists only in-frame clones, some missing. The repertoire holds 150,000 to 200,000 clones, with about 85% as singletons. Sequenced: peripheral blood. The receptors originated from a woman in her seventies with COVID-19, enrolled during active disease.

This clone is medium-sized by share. The CDR3 reads CASTDINQPQHF. CDR3 coding DNA: TGTGCCAGCACGGACATCAATCAGCCCCAGCATTTT. The gene calls are TRBV28 and TRBJ1-5, with TRBD1 as a possible D gene (5 bases). CDR3 length equals 12 residues. The germline V gene encodes CDR1 MDHEN and CDR2 SYDVKM. Trimming took off 7 bases at V and 3 bases at J, with 7 bases between the two ends.

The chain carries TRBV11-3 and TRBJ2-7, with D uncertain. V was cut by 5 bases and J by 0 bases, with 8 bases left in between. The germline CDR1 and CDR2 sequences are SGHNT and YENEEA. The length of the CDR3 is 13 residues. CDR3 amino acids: CASSPRNSYEQYF. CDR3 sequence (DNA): TGTGCCAGCAGCCCCAGGAACTCCTACGAGCAGTACTTC.

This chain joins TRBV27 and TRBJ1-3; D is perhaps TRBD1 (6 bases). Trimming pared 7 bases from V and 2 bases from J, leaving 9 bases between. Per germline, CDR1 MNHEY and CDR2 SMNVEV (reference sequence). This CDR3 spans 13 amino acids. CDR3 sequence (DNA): TGTGCCAGCATCCAGGGGACTGGAAACACCATATATTTT. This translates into CASIQGTGNTIYF.

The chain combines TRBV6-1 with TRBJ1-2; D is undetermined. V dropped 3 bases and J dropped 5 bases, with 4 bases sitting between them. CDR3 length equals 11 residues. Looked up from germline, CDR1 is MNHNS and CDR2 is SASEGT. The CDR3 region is CASSDRYGYTF. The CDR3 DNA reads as TGTGCCAGCAGTGACAGATATGGCTACACCTTC.

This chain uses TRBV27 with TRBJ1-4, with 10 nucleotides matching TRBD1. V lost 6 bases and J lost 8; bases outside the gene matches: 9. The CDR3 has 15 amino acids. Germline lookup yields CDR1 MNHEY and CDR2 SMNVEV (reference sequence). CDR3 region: CASRHAGTGVEKLFF. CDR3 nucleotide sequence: TGTGCCAGCAGACATGCCGGGACAGGGGTAGAAAAACTGTTTTTT.

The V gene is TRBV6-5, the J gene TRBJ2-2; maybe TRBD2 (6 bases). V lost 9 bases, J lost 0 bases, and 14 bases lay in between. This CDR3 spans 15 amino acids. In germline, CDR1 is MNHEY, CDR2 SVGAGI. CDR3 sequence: CASKVRGPNTGELFF. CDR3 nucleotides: TGTGCCAGTAAAGTGCGGGGACCGAACACCGGGGAGCTGTTTTTT.

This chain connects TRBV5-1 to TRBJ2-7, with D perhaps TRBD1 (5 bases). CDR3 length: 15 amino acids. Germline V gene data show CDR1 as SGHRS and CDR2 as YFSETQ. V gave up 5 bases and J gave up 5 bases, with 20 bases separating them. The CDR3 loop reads CASRGRPALLDEQYF. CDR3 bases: TGCGCCAGCAGGGGGCGACCGGCGCTCTTGGACGAGCAGTACTTC. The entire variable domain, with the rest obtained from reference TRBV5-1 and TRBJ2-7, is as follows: KAGVTQTPRYLIKTRGQQVTLSCSPISGHRSVSWYQQTPGQGLQFLFEYFSETQRNKGNFPGRFSGRQFSNSRSEMNVSTLELGDSALYLCASRGRPALLDEQYFGPGTRLTVT.

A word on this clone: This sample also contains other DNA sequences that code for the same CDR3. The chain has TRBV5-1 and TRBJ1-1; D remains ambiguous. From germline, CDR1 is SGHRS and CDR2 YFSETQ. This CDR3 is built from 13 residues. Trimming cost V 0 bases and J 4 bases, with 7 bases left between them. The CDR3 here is CASSLGGSTEAFF. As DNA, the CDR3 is TGCGCCAGCAGCTTGGGCGGGTCCACTGAAGCTTTCTTT. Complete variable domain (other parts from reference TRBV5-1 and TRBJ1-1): KAGVTQTPRYLIKTRGQQVTLSCSPISGHRSVSWYQQTPGQGLQFLFEYFSETQRNKGNFPGRFSGRQFSNSRSEMNVSTLELGDSALYLCASSLGGSTEAFFGQGTRLTVV.

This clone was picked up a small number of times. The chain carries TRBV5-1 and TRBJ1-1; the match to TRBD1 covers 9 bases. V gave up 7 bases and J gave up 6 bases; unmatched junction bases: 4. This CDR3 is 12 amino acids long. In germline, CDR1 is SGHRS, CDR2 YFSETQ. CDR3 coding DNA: TGCGCCAGCCGAACAGGGGGCCCTGAAGCTTTCTTT. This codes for CASRTGGPEAFF. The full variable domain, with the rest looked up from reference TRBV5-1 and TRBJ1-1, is KAGVTQTPRYLIKTRGQQVTLSCSPISGHRSVSWYQQTPGQGLQFLFEYFSETQRNKGNFPGRFSGRQFSNSRSEMNVSTLELGDSALYLCASRTGGPEAFFGQGTRLTVV.

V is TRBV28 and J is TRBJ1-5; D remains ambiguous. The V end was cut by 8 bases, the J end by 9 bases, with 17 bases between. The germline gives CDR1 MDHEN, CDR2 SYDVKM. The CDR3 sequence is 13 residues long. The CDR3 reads CASGGSSRGPQHF. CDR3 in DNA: TGTGCCAGCGGAGGGTCGTCCCGGGGGCCCCAGCATTTT.

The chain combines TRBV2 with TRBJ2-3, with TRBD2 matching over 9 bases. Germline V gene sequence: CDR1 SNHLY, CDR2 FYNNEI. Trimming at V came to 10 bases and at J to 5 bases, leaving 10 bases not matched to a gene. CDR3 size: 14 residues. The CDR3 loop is CATKREVVLDTQYF. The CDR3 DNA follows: TGTGCCACCAAGCGGGAGGTGGTGTTAGATACGCAGTATTTT.

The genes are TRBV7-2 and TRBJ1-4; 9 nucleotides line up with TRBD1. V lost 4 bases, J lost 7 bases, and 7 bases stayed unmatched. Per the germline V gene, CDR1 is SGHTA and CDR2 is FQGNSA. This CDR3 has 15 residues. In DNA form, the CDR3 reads TGTGCCAGCAGCTCACAGGGGGCAATCGGTGAAAAACTGTTTTTT. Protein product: CASSSQGAIGEKLFF.

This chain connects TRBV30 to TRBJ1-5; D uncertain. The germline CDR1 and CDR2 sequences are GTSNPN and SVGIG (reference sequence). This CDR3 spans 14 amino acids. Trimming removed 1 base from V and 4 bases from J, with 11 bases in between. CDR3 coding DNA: TGTGCCTGGAGTGAAAAACAGAAAAATCAGCCCCAGCATTTT. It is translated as CAWSEKQKNQPQHF.

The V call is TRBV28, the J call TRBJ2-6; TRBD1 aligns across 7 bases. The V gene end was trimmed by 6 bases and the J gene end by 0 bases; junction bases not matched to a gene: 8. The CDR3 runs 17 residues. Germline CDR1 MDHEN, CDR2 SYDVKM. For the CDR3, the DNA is TGTGCCAGCAGAAGAAGGGACAGCATCTCTGGGGCCAACGTCCTGACTTTC. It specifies CASRRRDSISGANVLTF.

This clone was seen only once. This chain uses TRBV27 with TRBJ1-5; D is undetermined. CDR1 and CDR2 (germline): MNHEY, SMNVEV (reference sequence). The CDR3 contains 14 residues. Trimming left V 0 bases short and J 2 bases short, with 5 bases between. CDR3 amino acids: CASSLSGGNQPQHF. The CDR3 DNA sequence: TGTGCCAGCAGTTTATCGGGAGGCAATCAGCCCCAGCATTTT.

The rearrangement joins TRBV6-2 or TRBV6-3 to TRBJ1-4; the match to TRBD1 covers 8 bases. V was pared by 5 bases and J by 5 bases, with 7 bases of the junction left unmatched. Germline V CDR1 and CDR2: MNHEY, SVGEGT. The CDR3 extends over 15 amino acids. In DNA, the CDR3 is TGTGCCAGCAGTGCGGGACAGGCATGGAATGAAAAACTGTTTTTT. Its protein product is CASSAGQAWNEKLFF.

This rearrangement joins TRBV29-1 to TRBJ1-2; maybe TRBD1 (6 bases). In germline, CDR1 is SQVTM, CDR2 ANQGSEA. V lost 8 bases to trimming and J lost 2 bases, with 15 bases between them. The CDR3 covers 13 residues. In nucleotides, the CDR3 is TGCAGCTTCCGGGACACTTTAAACTATGGCTACACCTTC. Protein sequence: CSFRDTLNYGYTF.

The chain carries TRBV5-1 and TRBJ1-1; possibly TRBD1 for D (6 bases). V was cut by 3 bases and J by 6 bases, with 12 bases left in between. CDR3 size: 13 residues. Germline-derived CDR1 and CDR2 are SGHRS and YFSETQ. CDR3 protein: CASSYQGPAEAFF. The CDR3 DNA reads TGCGCCAGCAGCTACCAGGGGCCGGCTGAAGCTTTCTTT. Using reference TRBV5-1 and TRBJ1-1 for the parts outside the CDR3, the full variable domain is KAGVTQTPRYLIKTRGQQVTLSCSPISGHRSVSWYQQTPGQGLQFLFEYFSETQRNKGNFPGRFSGRQFSNSRSEMNVSTLELGDSALYLCASSYQGPAEAFFGQGTRLTVV.

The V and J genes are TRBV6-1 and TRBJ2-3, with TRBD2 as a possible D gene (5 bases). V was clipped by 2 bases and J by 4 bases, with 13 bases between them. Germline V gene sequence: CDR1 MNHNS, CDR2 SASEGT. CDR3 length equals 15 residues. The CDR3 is CASSESSHPADTQYF. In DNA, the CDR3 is TGTGCCAGCAGTGAATCTAGCCACCCCGCAGATACGCAGTATTTT.

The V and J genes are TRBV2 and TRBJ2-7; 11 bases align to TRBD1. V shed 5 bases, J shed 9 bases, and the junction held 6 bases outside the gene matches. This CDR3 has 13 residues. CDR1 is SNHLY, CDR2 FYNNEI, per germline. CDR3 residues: CASSRTGGAVQYV. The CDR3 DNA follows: TGTGCCAGCAGTCGGACAGGGGGCGCGGTGCAGTACGTC.

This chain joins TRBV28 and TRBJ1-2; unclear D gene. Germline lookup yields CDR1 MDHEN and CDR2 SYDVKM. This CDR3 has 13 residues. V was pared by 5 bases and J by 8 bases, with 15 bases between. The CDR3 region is CASSPSTGGGYTF. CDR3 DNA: TGTGCCAGCAGTCCCTCAACGGGAGGGGGCTACACCTTC.

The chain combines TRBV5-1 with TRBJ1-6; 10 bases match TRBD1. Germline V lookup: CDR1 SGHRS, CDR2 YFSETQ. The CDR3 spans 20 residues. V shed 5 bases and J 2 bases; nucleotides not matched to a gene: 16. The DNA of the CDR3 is TGCGCCAGCAGTCTTCAACCGTTTGGACAGGGGGGCACCTATAATTCACCCCTCCACTTT. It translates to CASSLQPFGQGGTYNSPLHF.

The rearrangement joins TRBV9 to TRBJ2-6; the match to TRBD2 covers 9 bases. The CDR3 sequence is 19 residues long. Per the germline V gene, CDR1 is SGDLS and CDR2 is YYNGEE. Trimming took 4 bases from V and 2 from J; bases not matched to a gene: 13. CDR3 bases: TGTGCCAGCAGCCCCCGGGAGCCAGCGGGGGGAGCTGGGGCCAACGTCCTGACTTTC. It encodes CASSPREPAGGAGANVLTF.